This is a list of T cell receptor beta chains from one sample in a study of shared clonotypes between healthy human individuals. The data were produced by immunoSEQ multiplex PCR, yet TCRdb's version contains in-frame clones alone and is incomplete. The sample contains around 700,000 clones, about three quarters of which appear only once. The sequencing input was memory CD4+ T cells sorted from blood. These receptors were taken from a woman aged 25 to 45 in good health. CDR3s include the opening cysteine and the closing phenylalanine or tryptophan. A D gene is named only where the DNA matches it firmly. A row's size may be missing; if present it is once, few, many or a size class.

V	size	D	J	CDR3	DNA
TRBV7-9	NA	NA	TRBJ2-2	CASSEIQSTGELFF	TGTGCCAGCAGCGAAATACAGAGCACCGGGGAGCTGTTTTTT
TRBV5-4	few	NA	TRBJ2-2	CASSLGLTGELFF	TGTGCCAGCAGCTTGGGGCTAACCGGGGAGCTGTTTTTT
TRBV29-1	NA	NA	TRBJ1-1	CSVEDIGMGTEAFF	TGCAGCGTTGAGGACATAGGGATGGGAACTGAAGCTTTCTTT
TRBV6-7	many	NA	TRBJ2-7	CASSYATGRGSYEQYF	TGTGCCAGCAGTTACGCAACTGGTCGGGGATCCTACGAGCAGTACTTC
TRBV2	NA	NA	TRBJ1-1	CASSDGQNTEAFF	TGTGCCAGCAGTGACGGCCAGAACACTGAAGCTTTCTTT
TRBV9	NA	TRBD2	TRBJ2-2	CASSPGLAGGPSGELFF	TGTGCCAGCAGCCCCGGACTAGCGGGAGGGCCGTCGGGGGAGCTGTTTTTT
TRBV5-1	NA	TRBD2	TRBJ2-2	CASSYGRLNVGELFF	TGCGCCAGCAGCTACGGGAGGCTTAACGTCGGGGAGCTGTTTTTT
TRBV7-9	NA	NA	TRBJ1-2	CASSFAGGYTF	TGTGCCAGCAGCTTTGCGGGGGGCTACACCTTC
TRBV13	NA	NA	TRBJ1-4	CASSPRTASNEKLFF	TGTGCCAGCAGCCCCAGGACAGCTTCAAATGAAAAACTGTTTTTT
TRBV4-1	NA	TRBD2	TRBJ2-1	CASSQGTRTSGRSRFF	TGCGCCAGCAGCCAAGGAACCCGGACTAGCGGGAGGTCTAGGTTCTTC
TRBV19	many	NA	TRBJ1-2	CASSTQELIGYTF	TGTGCCAGTAGTACACAGGAGCTTATTGGCTACACCTTC
TRBV6-5	many	NA	TRBJ2-1	CASRLLGSYNEQFF	TGTGCCAGCAGGCTCTTGGGGTCCTACAATGAGCAGTTCTTC
TRBV11-2	few	TRBD1	TRBJ1-2	CASSPIRDSNYGYTF	TGTGCCAGCAGCCCTATCCGGGACAGCAACTATGGCTACACCTTC
TRBV28	NA	NA	TRBJ1-2	CASRIGGGSGGIGYTF	TGTGCCAGCAGAATAGGGGGAGGGTCCGGTGGAATTGGCTACACCTTC
TRBV18	NA	NA	TRBJ2-3	CASKTRTDTQYF	TGTGCCAGTAAGACCCGCACAGATACGCAGTATTTT
TRBV28	NA	TRBD2	TRBJ2-2	CASSLREAGVKRELFF	TGTGCCAGCAGTTTAAGAGAAGCGGGAGTGAAAAGGGAGCTGTTTTTT
TRBV7-3	NA	TRBD2	TRBJ2-1	CASSPSRGLAGVNEQFF	TGTGCCAGCAGCCCCTCACGGGGCCTAGCGGGAGTTAATGAGCAGTTCTTC
TRBV10-3	NA	NA	TRBJ1-5	CAISGQGRGNQLQHF	TGTGCCATCAGTGGGCAGGGAAGGGGTAATCAGCTCCAGCATTTT
TRBV29-1	NA	NA	TRBJ1-2	CSVDQASPQGYTF	TGCAGCGTTGATCAGGCCAGCCCTCAAGGCTACACCTTC
TRBV7-2	NA	NA	TRBJ1-5	CASSLEQGGDQPQHF	TGTGCCAGCAGCTTAGAACAAGGGGGTGATCAGCCCCAGCATTTT
TRBV28	few	NA	TRBJ1-3	CASSLTDYGNTIYF	TGTGCCAGCAGTTTGACAGATTACGGAAACACCATATATTTT
TRBV2	NA	NA	TRBJ1-1	CASSDERSNTEAFF	TGTGCCAGCAGTGATGAGCGGTCGAACACTGAAGCTTTCTTT
TRBV19	NA	NA	TRBJ2-3	CASSIRGSDTQYF	TGTGCCAGTAGTATAAGGGGGTCCGATACGCAGTATTTT
TRBV25-1	once	TRBD1	TRBJ1-1	CASSRQGVYTEAFF	TGTGCCAGCAGTCGGCAGGGGGTGTACACTGAAGCTTTCTTT
TRBV5-4	few	NA	TRBJ1-1	CASSLNVGSAEAFF	TGTGCCAGCAGCTTGAATGTCGGGAGCGCTGAAGCTTTCTTT
TRBV11-2	few	NA	TRBJ1-3	CASRSSGNTIYF	TGTGCCAGCCGCAGCTCTGGAAACACCATATATTTT
TRBV2	NA	NA	TRBJ2-7	CASSERLWAEQYF	TGTGCCAGCAGTGAACGTCTCTGGGCCGAGCAGTACTTC
TRBV2	NA	TRBD2	TRBJ2-3	CASSLTSGRALADTQYF	TGTGCCAGCAGTCTGACTAGCGGGAGGGCTTTGGCAGATACGCAGTATTTT
TRBV29-1	NA	NA	TRBJ2-6	CSVFYAGANVLTF	TGCAGCGTTTTTTATGCCGGGGCCAACGTCCTGACTTTC
TRBV11-2	NA	NA	TRBJ2-2	CASSLVWGSANTGELFF	TGTGCCAGCAGCTTAGTCTGGGGTTCCGCGAACACCGGGGAGCTGTTTTTT
TRBV4-1	NA	TRBD2	TRBJ2-7	CASSQRLAGAYEQYF	TGCGCCAGCAGCCAGAGACTAGCGGGAGCCTACGAGCAGTACTTC
TRBV28	NA	NA	TRBJ2-7	CASTTTAYEQYF	TGTGCCAGCACCACGACAGCGTACGAGCAGTACTTC
TRBV28	NA	NA	TRBJ1-5	CASTSLRGPQHF	TGTGCCAGCACCTCCCTCCGGGGGCCCCAGCATTTT
TRBV6-1	NA	NA	TRBJ1-2	CASSEGGLNYGYTF	TGTGCCAGCAGTGAAGGGGGCTTAAACTATGGCTACACCTTC
TRBV15	NA	NA	TRBJ1-4	CATSRQTGSGLFF	TGTGCCACCAGCAGACAGACCGGCTCGGGACTGTTTTTT
TRBV19	once	NA	TRBJ2-3	CASSMGVGTATDTQYF	TGTGCCAGTAGTATGGGGGTCGGGACGGCCACAGATACGCAGTATTTT
TRBV20-1	NA	NA	TRBJ2-7	CSASGSTQYF	TGCAGTGCTAGTGGGTCGACGCAGTACTTC
TRBV27	few	TRBD1	TRBJ1-5	CASSFLTGGQPQHF	TGTGCCAGCAGTTTCCTGACAGGGGGGCAGCCCCAGCATTTT
TRBV6-5	NA	TRBD2	TRBJ2-2	CASSMTSGILGELFF	TGTGCCAGCAGTATGACTAGCGGTATCCTCGGGGAGCTGTTTTTT
TRBV10-2	NA	NA	TRBJ1-3	CASSESRRNTIYF	TGCGCCAGCAGTGAATCTCGGCGGAACACCATATATTTT
TRBV5-8	NA	TRBD2	TRBJ2-7	CASSLAHGLAGDYEQYF	TGTGCCAGCAGCTTGGCCCATGGTCTAGCGGGGGATTACGAGCAGTACTTC
TRBV21-1	NA	NA	TRBJ1-2	CASTEMDRGPQSGYGYTF	TGTGCCAGCACGGAAATGGACAGGGGGCCCCAATCGGGCTATGGCTACACCTTC
TRBV28	NA	TRBD1	TRBJ2-1	CASSPTTGGRNEQFF	TGTGCCAGCAGTCCGACGACAGGGGGACGCAATGAGCAGTTCTTC
TRBV6-1	NA	TRBD1	TRBJ1-4	CASRRGQLDEKLFF	TGTGCCAGCAGGCGGGGACAGTTGGATGAAAAACTGTTTTTT
TRBV6-1	NA	NA	TRBJ1-2	CASSEGLGGFYGYTF	TGTGCCAGCAGTGAGGGGCTCGGCGGATTCTATGGCTACACCTTC
TRBV11-2	NA	NA	TRBJ2-3	CASSLALPANTDTQYF	TGTGCCAGCAGCTTAGCCTTGCCGGCCAACACAGATACGCAGTATTTT
TRBV7-7	NA	NA	TRBJ1-1	CASTDWGTEAFF	TGTGCCAGCACCGACTGGGGAACTGAAGCTTTCTTT
TRBV6-4	few	NA	TRBJ2-3	CASSPSGGGSLDTQYF	TGTGCCAGCAGTCCGTCTGGAGGGGGAAGCTTAGATACGCAGTATTTT
TRBV6-1	NA	NA	TRBJ2-3	CASSRGLGTDTQYF	TGTGCCAGCTCCCGAGGATTAGGCACAGATACGCAGTATTTT
TRBV28	NA	TRBD2	TRBJ2-3	CASTPGGDTKARTQYF	TGTGCCAGCACCCCCGGGGGGGATACTAAAGCCCGTACGCAGTATTTT
TRBV30	NA	TRBD2	TRBJ2-3	CARASGRWGTDTQYF	TGTGCCAGAGCTAGCGGGAGATGGGGCACAGATACGCAGTATTTT
TRBV11-3	NA	NA	TRBJ1-1	CASSTLRPVDSSKTEAFF	TGTGCCAGCAGCACGCTCCGGCCCGTGGACAGCTCTAAGACTGAAGCTTTCTTT
TRBV23-1	NA	NA	TRBJ1-5	CASSPSGGSGQPQHF	TGCGCCAGCAGTCCCTCGGGGGGATCGGGTCAGCCCCAGCATTTT
TRBV5-7	NA	NA	TRBJ2-7	CASSLARAVLTSQYF	TGTGCCAGCAGCTTGGCGCGGGCGGTCCTTACATCCCAGTACTTC
TRBV18	NA	NA	TRBJ1-3	CASSPRTDSGNTIYF	TGTGCCAGCTCACCAAGGACAGATTCTGGAAACACCATATATTTT
TRBV30	NA	TRBD1	TRBJ1-3	CAWSTRGQIHSGNTIYF	TGTGCCTGGAGCACAAGGGGGCAGATTCACTCTGGAAACACCATATATTTT
TRBV30	NA	TRBD2	TRBJ2-7	CAWTLGGYEQYF	TGTGCCTGGACCCTCGGGGGGTACGAGCAGTACTTC
TRBV5-1	once	TRBD1	TRBJ2-7	CASSLAGDRAYEQYF	TGCGCCAGCAGCTTGGCGGGGGACAGGGCCTACGAGCAGTACTTC
TRBV11-2	NA	TRBD2	TRBJ2-3	CASSGRDFTDTQYF	TGTGCCAGCAGCGGGAGGGACTTCACAGATACGCAGTATTTT